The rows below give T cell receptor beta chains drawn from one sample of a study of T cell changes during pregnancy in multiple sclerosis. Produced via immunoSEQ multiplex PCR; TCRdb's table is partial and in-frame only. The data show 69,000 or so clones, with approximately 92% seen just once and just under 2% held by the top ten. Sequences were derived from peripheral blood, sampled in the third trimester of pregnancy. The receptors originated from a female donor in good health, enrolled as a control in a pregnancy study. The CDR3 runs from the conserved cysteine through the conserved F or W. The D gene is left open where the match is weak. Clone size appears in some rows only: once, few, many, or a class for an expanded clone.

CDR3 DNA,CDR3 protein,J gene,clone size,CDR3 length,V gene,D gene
TGTGCCAGCAAGATGGACAGTTATGAAAAACTGTTTTTT,CASKMDSYEKLFF,TRBJ1-4,-,13,TRBV6-1,-
TGTGCCAGCAGCCGCGGGGGTAGCTCCTACAATGAGCAGTTCTTC,CASSRGGSSYNEQFF,TRBJ2-1,-,15,TRBV5-6,TRBD2
TGTGCCAACTTCGAGACGGGAGGGACCCAGTACTTC,CANFETGGTQYF,TRBJ2-5,once,12,TRBV5-8,TRBD2
TGTGCCAGCAGTGAACTGGAGACCCAGTACTTC,CASSELETQYF,TRBJ2-5,-,11,TRBV6-1,-
TGTGCCTGGAGCCCGCCGGGGGCTGGGGCCAACGTCCTGACTTTC,CAWSPPGAGANVLTF,TRBJ2-6,once,15,TRBV30,-
TGTGCCAGCACACTCCAGCGTACTAGCACAGATACGCAGTATTTT,CASTLQRTSTDTQYF,TRBJ2-3,-,15,TRBV27,-
TGTGCCAGCAGCTTGGTGGCGGGAGGAGATACGCAGTATTTT,CASSLVAGGDTQYF,TRBJ2-3,-,14,TRBV5-4,TRBD2
TGTGCCAGCAGTTATAAAACGACAGCCTTCTATGGCTACACCTTC,CASSYKTTAFYGYTF,TRBJ1-2,many,15,TRBV6-6,-
TGTGCCAGCAGCTCTGTCAGTGCATCCAACGAGCAGTACTTC,CASSSVSASNEQYF,TRBJ2-7,-,14,TRBV7-8,-
TGTGCCAGCAGTTTAATGCGGGAGGTCCACAATGAGCAGTTCTTC,CASSLMREVHNEQFF,TRBJ2-1,once,15,TRBV28,TRBD2
TGCAGCGTTGAAGGGACTAGCGGGAGTAGCTACGAGCAGTACTTC,CSVEGTSGSSYEQYF,TRBJ2-7,-,15,TRBV29-1,TRBD2
TGTGCCAGCTCACCTTTAGGGGTCCAAAACACTGAAGCTTTCTTT,CASSPLGVQNTEAFF,TRBJ1-1,-,15,TRBV18,-
TGTGCCAGCAGCATTAGCTGGCCCAGAGCAAGCTCCTACGAGCAGTACTTC,CASSISWPRASSYEQYF,TRBJ2-7,-,17,TRBV7-9,-
TGTGCCAGCAGGACTGCAGAGGGAGGGCCGGGAGAGACCCAGTACTTC,CASRTAEGGPGETQYF,TRBJ2-5,-,16,TRBV6-6,TRBD2
TGTGCCAGCAGCCTCGCCGGGGGGTACGAGCAGTACTTC,CASSLAGGYEQYF,TRBJ2-7,-,13,TRBV7-8,TRBD2
TGTGCCAGCAGTCCTACTAGCGCGCAAACCTACGAGCAGTACTTC,CASSPTSAQTYEQYF,TRBJ2-7,-,15,TRBV28,TRBD2
TGTGCCAGCAGCCCTAGAGGGAAGCGGGGTAGCACAGATACGCAGTATTTT,CASSPRGKRGSTDTQYF,TRBJ2-3,-,17,TRBV7-9,TRBD2
TGTGCCACCAGCAGAGATCCCCTCCTAGAGCAGTACTTC,CATSRDPLLEQYF,TRBJ2-7,-,13,TRBV15,-
TGTGCCAGCAGCTTGGACGGGTCGGGAGAGCAGTACTTC,CASSLDGSGEQYF,TRBJ2-7,-,13,TRBV5-8,-
TGTGCCAGCAGCGTTCAGGGGAGGGGCACAGATACGCAGTATTTT,CASSVQGRGTDTQYF,TRBJ2-3,-,15,TRBV9,-
TGCGCCAGCAGCTTGGGGCCGACAGGGCTGAACACTGAAGCTTTCTTT,CASSLGPTGLNTEAFF,TRBJ1-1,once,16,TRBV5-1,TRBD1
TGTGCCAGCAGCGCTCGACAGACCTCGAACACTGAAGCTTTCTTT,CASSARQTSNTEAFF,TRBJ1-1,-,15,TRBV4-2,-
TGCAGCGCCCACGGACTAGCGGGAGAGAGGGCCGAGCAGTACTTC,CSAHGLAGERAEQYF,TRBJ2-7,-,15,TRBV29-1,TRBD2
TGTGCCAGCAGCTGGGACAGGGGCTCCTACAATGAGCAGTTCTTC,CASSWDRGSYNEQFF,TRBJ2-1,-,15,TRBV5-5,TRBD1
TGTGCCAGCAGCACCACAGGGGTCCGCGAGCAGTACTTC,CASSTTGVREQYF,TRBJ2-7,-,13,TRBV7-9,TRBD1
TGTGCCATCAGCCCTAGCGGGGCGTATAATGAGCAGTTCTTC,CAISPSGAYNEQFF,TRBJ2-1,-,14,TRBV10-3,TRBD2
TGTGCCAGCAGCGTAGGGGTGGGACAGGGAAGCACAGATACGCAGTATTTT,CASSVGVGQGSTDTQYF,TRBJ2-3,-,17,TRBV9,TRBD1
TGTGCCAGCAGTTACAGCGGGGAGAAAGAGTACTTC,CASSYSGEKEYF,TRBJ2-7,-,12,TRBV6-6,TRBD2
TGTGCCAGCAGCCGGGGGTTCTATGGCTACACCTTC,CASSRGFYGYTF,TRBJ1-2,-,12,TRBV11-2,-
TGTGCCAGCAGCTTGGGGGGTATACTAGGAGAGCAGTTCTTC,CASSLGGILGEQFF,TRBJ2-1,few,14,TRBV11-3,-
TGTGCCAGCAGCCCTTACGGGACAGGTTTCACAGATACGCAGTATTTT,CASSPYGTGFTDTQYF,TRBJ2-3,-,16,TRBV28,TRBD1
TGTGCCAGTAGTAGTGGACAGGGTGGAGGAGAGACCCAGTACTTC,CASSSGQGGGETQYF,TRBJ2-5,-,15,TRBV19,TRBD1
TGTGCCATCAGTGAGGGAACAGGGCTTGAAAAACTGTTTTTT,CAISEGTGLEKLFF,TRBJ1-4,-,14,TRBV10-3,-
TGTGCCAGCTCACCACCGGGTAGGGGTGTTTCCTACGAGCAGTACTTC,CASSPPGRGVSYEQYF,TRBJ2-7,-,16,TRBV18,-
TGTGCCAGCAGTTCCACAGGGGGCGCTGGAAACACCATATATTTT,CASSSTGGAGNTIYF,TRBJ1-3,-,15,TRBV5-5,TRBD1
TGTGCTAGCAGCCTATGGACAGGGGCGGACACTGAAGCTTTCTTT,CASSLWTGADTEAFF,TRBJ1-1,-,15,TRBV7-7,TRBD1